The 32 T cell receptor beta chains in this list originate from one sample, sequenced in a study of regulatory T cells in long-lasting Graves disease. Time point described: persistent/refractory GD, antithyroid drugs over 5 years with positive TRAb. RNA extracted from PBMCs served as the sequencing template. Through Arm-PCR of CDR3 regions and iRepertoire HTBI primers, TCR beta libraries were built. In TCRdb, the multiplex PCR reads were re-called with MiXCR into one record per CDR3 protein. The sample yields about 430,000 distinct CDR3 sequences, roughly 23% seen once. The input for sequencing was peripheral blood mononuclear cells (PBMCs), taken when the disease was refractory, from a patient treated with antithyroid drugs. These receptor sequences come from a female donor with Graves disease.

The V call is TRBV20-1, the J call TRBJ2-5; 14 nucleotides match TRBD2. This CDR3 is 18 amino acids long. V lost 0 bases and J lost 5; bases outside the gene matches: 11. Germline values: CDR1 DFQATT, CDR2 SNEGSKA (reference sequence). CDR3 residues: CSARDLGLAGVRGETQYF. CDR3 DNA sequence: TGCAGTGCTAGAGATTTGGGACTAGCGGGAGTTCGAGGCGAGACCCAGTACTTC.

The V and J genes are TRBV19 and TRBJ1-4, with D unclear. CDR1 and CDR2 (germline): LNHDA, SQIVND (reference sequence). V was trimmed by 5 bases and J by 7 bases, leaving 11 bases between them. This CDR3 region has 13 residues. The chain's CDR3 is CASSPIEAEKLFF. DNA of the CDR3: TGTGCCAGTAGTCCGATCGAGGCTGAAAAACTGTTTTTT.

This clonotype was seen repeatedly, ten times or more. The chain is built from TRBV18 and TRBJ1-2; TRBD1 matches 10 bases. The CDR3 runs 14 residues. Per the germline V gene, CDR1 is KGHSH and CDR2 is LQKENI. V lost 3 bases and J lost 7; bases outside the gene matches: 5. The CDR3 region has the DNA TGTGCCAGCTCACCGGGACAGGGGAGTAGTGGCTACACCTTC. Translated, it gives CASSPGQGSSGYTF.

To note about this clonotype: A much bigger clone sits one base away, suggesting this may be a read error. J is TRBJ2-2 and V is TRBV28; D is possibly TRBD2 (5 bases). Germline V CDR1 and CDR2: MDHEN, SYDVKM. This CDR3 has 15 residues. The CDR3 region has the DNA TGTGCCAGCAGTTTAACGCCCGCGAACACCGGGGAGCTGGTTTTT. Translation gives CASSLTPANTGELVF.

V gene TRBV30 combines with J gene TRBJ2-4; possibly TRBD1 for D (5 bases). V gave up 0 bases and J gave up 0 bases, with 12 bases separating them. This CDR3 has 16 amino acids. The germline CDR1 and CDR2 sequences are GTSNPN and SVGIG (reference sequence). The CDR3 DNA sequence: TGTGCCTGGAGTGTAGGGGCAGGAGTAGCCAAAAACATTCAGTACTTC. It encodes CAWSVGAGVAKNIQYF.

This clonotype was counted between two and nine times. This chain uses TRBV4-1 with TRBJ2-3; D possibly corresponds to TRBD2 (7 bases). V lost 2 bases and J lost 14, with 23 bases in between. The germline CDR1 and CDR2 sequences are MGHRA and YSYEKL. CDR3 length: 15 residues. The CDR3 DNA sequence: TGCGCCAGCAGCCAACTGGCGGGCGGGAGTGGGGGCTGGTATTTT. This encodes CASSQLAGGSGGWYF.

This clonotype was counted ten times or more. The gene calls are TRBV2 and TRBJ2-6, with D possibly TRBD1 on 5 matching bases. Germline V lookup: CDR1 SNHLY, CDR2 FYNNEI. The CDR3 is 14 residues long. The germline V and J ends were trimmed by 6 bases and 4 bases, with 10 bases remaining between them. The CDR3 region is CASRQVAGANVLTF. In DNA form, the CDR3 reads TGTGCCAGCAGACAGGTGGCCGGGGCCAACGTCCTGACTTTC.

This chain uses TRBV24-1 with TRBJ2-7; 7 bases match TRBD1. The CDR3 is 15 amino acids. Per the germline V gene, CDR1 is KGHDR and CDR2 is SFDVKD. The V and J ends lost 3 bases and 5 bases, in that order; junction bases with no gene match: 9. The CDR3 is CATSDKATGINEQYF. CDR3 nucleotide sequence: TGTGCCACCAGTGATAAGGCGACAGGGATAAACGAGCAGTACTTC.

The chain carries TRBV10-3 and TRBJ1-3, with D possibly being TRBD1 (5 bases). This CDR3 contains 16 residues. V was shortened by 4 bases and J by 0 bases, with 13 bases between the two germline ends. Germline values: CDR1 ENHRY, CDR2 SYGVKD. The CDR3 region has the DNA TGTGCCATCAGTGGAGGGGCCGGTAACTCTGGAAACACCATATATTTT. Translated, it gives CAISGGAGNSGNTIYF.

The CDR3 region is CASSVGDSEQYF. DNA of the CDR3: TGTGCCAGCAGCGTAGGGGATTCCGAGCAGTACTTC. V and J are TRBV7-9 and TRBJ2-7, with a possible D match to TRBD1 (5 bases). Germline V gives CDR1 SEHNR, CDR2 FQNEAQ (reference sequence). Trimming cost V 5 bases and J 6 bases, with 11 bases left between them. The CDR3 is 12 residues long.

Only a few counts were recorded for this clonotype. The chain links TRBV10-3 to TRBJ2-2, with D possibly being TRBD2 (5 bases). Trimming removed 6 bases from V and 6 bases from J, with 8 bases in between. CDR1 and CDR2 (germline): ENHRY, SYGVKD. This CDR3 comprises 12 residues. The CDR3 nucleotides read TGTGCCATCAGAGGGAGCGCCGGGGAGCTGTTTTTT. Encoded protein: CAIRGSAGELFF.

This clonotype has a count of ten or more. The chain carries TRBV3-1 and TRBJ1-1, with D tentatively TRBD1 (5 bases). The CDR3 is 16 amino acids. Between the trimmed V and J ends, which lost 1 base and 1 base, there was a span of 13 bases. CDR1 and CDR2 (germline): LGHDT, YNNKEL (reference sequence). CDR3 protein: CASSQARELKNTEAFF. CDR3 in DNA: TGTGCCAGCAGCCAAGCCAGGGAACTAAAGAACACTGAAGCTTTCTTT.

This sequence joins TRBV30 and TRBJ1-2; 7 nucleotides agree with TRBD1. The CDR3 covers 12 residues. Germline CDR1 is GTSNPN and CDR2 is SVGIG (reference sequence). V was clipped by 3 bases and J by 8 bases; unmatched bases: 6. CDR3 sequence: CAWSRGGQGYTF. CDR3 coding DNA: TGTGCCTGGAGCAGAGGGGGCCAAGGCTACACCTTC.

The CDR3 nucleotides read TGTGCCAGCAGCCCGAGGGGCAGCACTGAAGCTTTCTTT. Translating it yields CASSPRGSTEAFF. J is TRBJ1-1 and V is TRBV7-2, with D perhaps matching TRBD1 (5 bases). Germline loops: CDR1 SGHTA, CDR2 FQGNSA. This CDR3 is built from 13 residues. V was trimmed by 5 bases and J by 4 bases, leaving 11 bases between them.

Many counts were recorded for this clonotype. This chain links TRBV6-1 with TRBJ2-2; the D call may be TRBD1 or TRBD2 (5 bases each). Germline V lookup: CDR1 MNHNS, CDR2 SASEGT. Trimming removed 8 bases from V and 6 bases from J, with 16 bases in between. The CDR3 extends over 14 amino acids. CDR3 DNA sequence: TGTGCCAGCGGGGACCCTGGGATCTCCGGGGAGCTGTTTTTT. Translating gives CASGDPGISGELFF.

This clonotype was counted between two and nine times. The chain uses TRBV7-9 and TRBJ1-1, with 9 bases matching TRBD1. J lost 5 bases, V lost 4 bases, and 5 bases had no gene match. CDR3 length: 14 residues. From germline, CDR1 is SEHNR and CDR2 FQNEAQ (reference sequence). CDR3 sequence: CASSSGQGETEAFF. DNA for the CDR3: TGTGCCAGCAGCTCGGGACAGGGAGAGACTGAAGCTTTCTTT.

This clonotype was counted at least ten times. The chain has TRBV11-3 and TRBJ2-5, with 7 bases identical to TRBD2. Trimming took 5 bases from V and 4 from J; bases not matched to a gene: 4. CDR1 and CDR2 (germline): SGHNT, YENEEA. The CDR3 totals 13 residues. The CDR3 DNA reads as TGTGCCAGCAGCCCTAGCGGAAGAGAGACCCAGTACTTC. Amino acid sequence: CASSPSGRETQYF. The variable domain in full, completed from reference TRBV11-3 and TRBJ2-5, reads EAGVVQSPRYKIIEKKQPVAFWCNPISGHNTLYWYLQNLGQGPELLIRYENEEAVDDSQLPKDRFSAERLKGVDSTLKIQPAELGDSAVYLCASSPSGRETQYFGPGTRLLVL.

This clonotype has only a few counts. The chain recombines TRBV13 with TRBJ2-5; 10 positions match TRBD1. V was pared by 5 bases and J by 3 bases, with 6 bases of the junction left unmatched. This CDR3 has 15 amino acids. Germline values: CDR1 PRHDT, CDR2 FYEKMQ (reference sequence). CDR3 residues: CASSESDRGKETQYF. The CDR3 DNA sequence: TGTGCCAGCAGCGAGTCGGACAGGGGGAAAGAGACCCAGTACTTC. The complete variable domain, with remaining parts taken from reference TRBV13 and TRBJ2-5, reads AAGVIQSPRHLIKEKRETATLKCYPIPRHDTVYWYQQGPGQDPQFLISFYEKMQSDKGSIPDRFSAQQFSDYHSELNMSSLELGDSALYFCASSESDRGKETQYFGPGTRLLVL.

This clonotype was picked up a small number of times. This chain links TRBV20-1 with TRBJ2-7; 8 nucleotides match TRBD1. The CDR3 totals 15 residues. Germline CDR1 DFQATT, CDR2 SNEGSKA (reference sequence). J gave up 3 bases and V 0 bases, and 7 bases lay outside the gene matches. In DNA, the CDR3 is TGCAGTGCTAGAGACCCCGGACAGGGCCACTACGAGCAGTACTTC. Translating it yields CSARDPGQGHYEQYF.

This chain uses TRBV7-9 with TRBJ2-5; 15 nucleotides line up with TRBD2. CDR1 SEHNR and CDR2 FQNEAQ come from the germline V gene (reference sequence). This CDR3 comprises 17 residues. The V segment lost 5 bases and the J segment 5 bases; nucleotides outside the gene matches: 9. Here the CDR3 DNA reads TGTGCCAGCAGCGCAGGACTAGCGGGAGGGCCAGGGGAGACCCAGTACTTC. Translating gives CASSAGLAGGPGETQYF.

The sample holds a few counts of this clonotype. A read error may produce the germline difference seen at one junction end. V and J are TRBV3-1 and TRBJ2-5; possibly TRBD2 for D (7 bases). Germline V gives CDR1 LGHDT, CDR2 YNNKEL (reference sequence). CDR3 length: 14 amino acids. Here the CDR3 reads CASSQTGGQEAQYF. The CDR3 coding sequence is TGTGCCAGCAGCCAAACCGGGGGGCAAGAGGCCCAGTACTTC.

The chain couples TRBV19 to TRBJ2-5; 7 bases are a match to TRBD1. Unmatched junction bases numbered 6, after V lost 5 bases and J lost 0 bases. Germline CDR1 LNHDA, CDR2 SQIVND (reference sequence). The CDR3 is 15 amino acids. The CDR3 bases are TGTGCCAGTAGTCCCCAGACAGGGAACCAAGAGACCCAGTACTTC. Amino acids: CASSPQTGNQETQYF.

This clonotype has just a few counts. The chain is built from TRBV20-1 and TRBJ2-5; possible D gene TRBD2, 6 bases. CDR3 length equals 12 residues. Trimming pared 4 bases from V and 4 bases from J, leaving 10 bases between. In germline, CDR1 is DFQATT, CDR2 SNEGSKA (reference sequence). This chain's CDR3 is CSATSVLETQYF. CDR3 nucleotide sequence: TGCAGTGCTACTAGCGTTCTAGAGACCCAGTACTTC.

The gene calls are TRBV12-3 or TRBV12-4 and TRBJ1-2, with D unresolved. V was clipped by 1 base and J by 3 bases, with 9 bases between them. The CDR3 covers 14 residues. Here the CDR3 reads CASSLGQAYYGYTF. The CDR3 bases are TGTGCCAGCAGTTTAGGGCAGGCGTACTATGGCTACACCTTC.

This clonotype has ten or more counts. The chain has TRBV2 and TRBJ1-6, with D unclear. Per germline, CDR1 SNHLY and CDR2 FYNNEI. The V and J ends lost 3 bases and 11 bases respectively, with 5 bases between them. The CDR3 consists of 11 residues. DNA of the CDR3: TGTGCCAGCAGTGAGAAGGCACCCCTCCACTTT. Translated: CASSEKAPLHF.

The chain employs TRBV25-1 and TRBJ2-1; D is perhaps TRBD1 or TRBD2 (7 bases each). Between the trimmed V and J ends, which lost 4 bases and 0 bases, there was a span of 13 bases. Germline CDR1 MGHDK, CDR2 SYGVNS. The CDR3 loop spans 16 amino acids. CDR3 in DNA: TGTGCCAGCAGTGGCAGGGGGGGAAGCTCCTACAATGAGCAGTTCTTC. Its protein product is CASSGRGGSSYNEQFF.

In its sample, this clonotype was seen a few times. The J gene is TRBJ2-1, the V gene TRBV4-1, with no clear D. Between the trimmed V and J ends, which lost 1 base and 11 bases, there was a span of 6 bases. This CDR3 is 11 amino acids long. The germline CDR1 and CDR2 sequences are MGHRA and YSYEKL. CDR3 in DNA: TGCGCCAGCAGCCAAGGTGGAAAGCAGTTCTTC. It translates to CASSQGGKQFF.

This clonotype was counted a single time. V is TRBV6-1 and J is TRBJ2-7; D possibly corresponds to TRBD2 (5 bases). CDR1 and CDR2 (germline): MNHNS, SASEGT. V was trimmed by 5 bases and J by 0 bases, leaving 11 bases between them. This CDR3 is 14 amino acids long. CDR3 amino acids: CASSQDWSSYEQYF. DNA for the CDR3: TGTGCCAGCAGTCAGGACTGGAGCTCCTACGAGCAGTACTTC.

The J gene is TRBJ1-4, the V gene TRBV13; TRBD1 might be the D (5 bases). V shed 4 bases and J shed 7 bases, with 16 bases lying between them. Per germline, CDR1 PRHDT and CDR2 FYEKMQ (reference sequence). The CDR3 loop spans 15 amino acids. Here the CDR3 DNA reads TGTGCCAGCAGCTCGGGGGGGGGGTTTCGTGAAAAACTGTTTTTT. Protein: CASSSGGGFREKLFF.

The sample holds many counts of this clonotype. The chain joins TRBV28 to TRBJ2-7; TRBD1 agrees at 8 bases. CDR1 is MDHEN, CDR2 SYDVKM, per germline. With V trimmed by 5 bases and J by 2 bases, 11 bases remained unmatched. There are 16 residues in the CDR3. CDR3 in amino acids: CASSTLSDRDPYEQYF. The CDR3 DNA sequence: TGTGCCAGCAGTACACTGTCGGACAGGGACCCCTACGAGCAGTACTTC.

This clonotype was counted ten times or more. The chain carries TRBV12-5 and TRBJ2-2; 12 bases are shared with TRBD2. Germline V gene sequence: CDR1 LGHNT, CDR2 FRNRAP. V trimming: 3 bases; J trimming: 6 bases; junction bases outside the gene matches: 11. This CDR3 has 18 residues. The CDR3 DNA is TGTGCTAGTGGTTTTACTACTAGCGGGAGGAATAAATCCGGGGAGCTGTTTTTT. This encodes CASGFTTSGRNKSGELFF.

The sample holds many counts of this clonotype. The gene calls are TRBV6-1 and TRBJ1-5; the D is unclear. CDR1 and CDR2 (germline): MNHNS, SASEGT. This CDR3 region has 12 residues. The V gene lost 11 bases and the J gene lost 3 bases, with 11 bases spanning the gap. Written as DNA, the CDR3 is TGTGCCGTCGGACGGAACAATCAGCCCCAGCATTTT. This encodes CAVGRNNQPQHF.